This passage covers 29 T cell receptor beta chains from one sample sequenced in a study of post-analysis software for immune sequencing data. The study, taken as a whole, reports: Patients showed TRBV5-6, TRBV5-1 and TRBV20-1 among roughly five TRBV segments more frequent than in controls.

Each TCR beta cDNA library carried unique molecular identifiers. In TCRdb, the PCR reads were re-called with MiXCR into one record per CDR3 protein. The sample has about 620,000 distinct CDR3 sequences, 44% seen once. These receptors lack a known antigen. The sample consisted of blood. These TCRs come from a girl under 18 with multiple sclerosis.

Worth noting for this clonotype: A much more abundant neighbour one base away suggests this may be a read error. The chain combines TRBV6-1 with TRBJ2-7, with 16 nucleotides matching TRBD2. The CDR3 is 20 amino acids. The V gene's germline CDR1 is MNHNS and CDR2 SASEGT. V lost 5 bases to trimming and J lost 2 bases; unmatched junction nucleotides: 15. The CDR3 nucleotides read TGTGCCAGCAGTAAACGTCCGCCGGGACTAGCGGGAGGGCTCGCCTACGAGCAGTACTTC. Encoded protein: CASSKRPPGLAGGLAYEQYF.

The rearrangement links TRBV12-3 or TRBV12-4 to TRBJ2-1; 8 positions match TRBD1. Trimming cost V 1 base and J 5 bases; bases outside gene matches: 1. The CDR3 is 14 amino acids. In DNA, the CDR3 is TGTGCCAGCAGTTTAGGGACAGGGCACAATGAGCAGTTCTTC. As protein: CASSLGTGHNEQFF.

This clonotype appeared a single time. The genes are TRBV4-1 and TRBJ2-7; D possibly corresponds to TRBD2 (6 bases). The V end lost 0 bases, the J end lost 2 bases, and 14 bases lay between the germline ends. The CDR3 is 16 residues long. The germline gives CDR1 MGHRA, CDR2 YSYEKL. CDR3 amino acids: CASSQDIASDPYEQYF. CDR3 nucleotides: TGCGCCAGCAGCCAAGATATCGCTAGCGACCCCTACGAGCAGTACTTC.

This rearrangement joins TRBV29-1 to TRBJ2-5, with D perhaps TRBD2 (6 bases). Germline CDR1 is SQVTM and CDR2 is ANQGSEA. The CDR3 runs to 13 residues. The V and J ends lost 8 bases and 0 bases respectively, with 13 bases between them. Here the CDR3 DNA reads TGCAGCTCCTGGGGAGGCGACCAAGAGACCCAGTACTTC. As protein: CSSWGGDQETQYF. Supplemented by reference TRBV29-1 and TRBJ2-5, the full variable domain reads SAVISQKPSRDICQRGTSLTIQCQVDSQVTMMFWYRQQPGQSLTLIATANQGSEATYESGFVIDKFPISRPNLTFSTLTVSNMSPEDSSIYLCSSWGGDQETQYFGPGTRLLVL.

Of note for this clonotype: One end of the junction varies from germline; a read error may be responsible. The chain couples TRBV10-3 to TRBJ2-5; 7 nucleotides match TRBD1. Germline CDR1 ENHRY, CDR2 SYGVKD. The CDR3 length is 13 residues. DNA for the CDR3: TGTGGCATCAGTGAGAACAGGGGAGAGACCCAGTACTTC. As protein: CGISENRGETQYF.

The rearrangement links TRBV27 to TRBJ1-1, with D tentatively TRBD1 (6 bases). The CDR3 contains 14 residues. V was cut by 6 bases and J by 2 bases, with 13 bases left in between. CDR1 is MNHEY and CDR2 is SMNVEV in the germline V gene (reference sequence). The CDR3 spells CASSFDRPNTEAFF. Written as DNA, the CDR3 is TGTGCCAGCAGCTTTGACAGGCCCAACACTGAAGCTTTCTTT.

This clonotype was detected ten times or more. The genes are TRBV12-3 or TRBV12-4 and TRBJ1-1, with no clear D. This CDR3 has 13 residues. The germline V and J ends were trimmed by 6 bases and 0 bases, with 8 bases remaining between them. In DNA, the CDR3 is TGTGCCAGCAGCTTGTCGGTGAACACTGAAGCTTTCTTT. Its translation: CASSLSVNTEAFF.

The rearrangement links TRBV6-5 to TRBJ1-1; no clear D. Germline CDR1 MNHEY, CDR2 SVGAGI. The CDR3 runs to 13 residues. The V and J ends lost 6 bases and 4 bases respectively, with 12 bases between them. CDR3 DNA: TGTGCCAGCAGCCCAGGACCGGCCACTGAAGCTTTCTTT. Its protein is CASSPGPATEAFF.

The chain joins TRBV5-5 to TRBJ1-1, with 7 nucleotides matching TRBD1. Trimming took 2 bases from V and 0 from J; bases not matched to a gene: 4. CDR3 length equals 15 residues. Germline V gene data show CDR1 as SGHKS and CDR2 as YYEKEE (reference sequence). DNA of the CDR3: TGTGCCAGCAGCTTTCAGGGGGATCTGAACACTGAAGCTTTCTTT. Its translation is CASSFQGDLNTEAFF.

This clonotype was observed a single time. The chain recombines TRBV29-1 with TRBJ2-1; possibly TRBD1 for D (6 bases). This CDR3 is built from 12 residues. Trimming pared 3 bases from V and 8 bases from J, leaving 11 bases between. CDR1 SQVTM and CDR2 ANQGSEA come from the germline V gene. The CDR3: CSVDPGVDEQFF. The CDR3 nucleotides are TGCAGCGTTGACCCAGGGGTGGATGAGCAGTTCTTC.

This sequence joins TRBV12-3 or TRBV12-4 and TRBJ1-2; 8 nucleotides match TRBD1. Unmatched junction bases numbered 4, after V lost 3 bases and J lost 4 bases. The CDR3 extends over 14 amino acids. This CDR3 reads CASSFGQGTYGYTF. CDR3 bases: TGTGCCAGCAGTTTTGGACAGGGTACCTATGGCTACACCTTC.

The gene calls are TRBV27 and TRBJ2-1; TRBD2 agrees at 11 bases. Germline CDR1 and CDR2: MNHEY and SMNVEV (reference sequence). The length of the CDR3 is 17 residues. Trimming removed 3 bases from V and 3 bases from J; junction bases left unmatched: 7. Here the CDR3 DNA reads TGTGCCAGCAGTTTGACGGCCGGGACTAGCGGCTACAATGAGCAGTTCTTC. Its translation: CASSLTAGTSGYNEQFF.

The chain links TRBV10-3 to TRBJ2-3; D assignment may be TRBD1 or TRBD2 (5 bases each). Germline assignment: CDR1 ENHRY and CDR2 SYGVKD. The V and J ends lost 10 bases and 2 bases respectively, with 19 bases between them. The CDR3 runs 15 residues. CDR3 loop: CATVTSEGNTDTQYF. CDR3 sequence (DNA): TGTGCCACCGTAACGAGTGAGGGGAACACAGATACGCAGTATTTT.

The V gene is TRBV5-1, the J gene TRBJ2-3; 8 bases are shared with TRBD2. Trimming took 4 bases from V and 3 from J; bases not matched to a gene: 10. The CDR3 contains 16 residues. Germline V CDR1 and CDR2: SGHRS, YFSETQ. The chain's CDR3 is CASSPAGGGRTDTQYF. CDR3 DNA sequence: TGCGCCAGCAGCCCCGCTGGCGGGGGGAGGACAGATACGCAGTATTTT. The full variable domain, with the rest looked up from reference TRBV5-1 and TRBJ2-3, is KAGVTQTPRYLIKTRGQQVTLSCSPISGHRSVSWYQQTPGQGLQFLFEYFSETQRNKGNFPGRFSGRQFSNSRSEMNVSTLELGDSALYLCASSPAGGGRTDTQYFGPGTRLTVL.

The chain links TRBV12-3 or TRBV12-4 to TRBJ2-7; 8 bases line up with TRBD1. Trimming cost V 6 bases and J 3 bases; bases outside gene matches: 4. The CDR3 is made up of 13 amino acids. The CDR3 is CASSQGAHYEQYF. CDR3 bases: TGTGCCAGCAGCCAGGGGGCCCACTACGAGCAGTACTTC.

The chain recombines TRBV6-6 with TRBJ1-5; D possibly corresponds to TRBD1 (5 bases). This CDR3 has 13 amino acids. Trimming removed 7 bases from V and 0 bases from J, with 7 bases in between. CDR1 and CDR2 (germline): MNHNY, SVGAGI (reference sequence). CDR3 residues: CASTGDSNQPQHF. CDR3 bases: TGTGCCAGCACGGGGGATAGCAATCAGCCCCAGCATTTT.

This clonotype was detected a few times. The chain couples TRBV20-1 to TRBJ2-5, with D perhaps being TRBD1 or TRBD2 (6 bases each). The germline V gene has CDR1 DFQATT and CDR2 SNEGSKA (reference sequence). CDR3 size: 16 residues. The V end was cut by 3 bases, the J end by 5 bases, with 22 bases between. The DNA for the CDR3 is TGCAGTGCTAGGGTTCTCTCCGGGGGCCGTGGGGAGACCCAGTACTTC. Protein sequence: CSARVLSGGRGETQYF.

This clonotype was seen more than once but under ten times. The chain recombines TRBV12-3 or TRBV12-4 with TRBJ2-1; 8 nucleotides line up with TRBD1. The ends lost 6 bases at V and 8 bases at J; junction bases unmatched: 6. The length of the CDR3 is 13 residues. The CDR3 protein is CASSPDRGHEQFF. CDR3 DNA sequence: TGTGCCAGCAGCCCAGACAGGGGCCATGAGCAGTTCTTC.

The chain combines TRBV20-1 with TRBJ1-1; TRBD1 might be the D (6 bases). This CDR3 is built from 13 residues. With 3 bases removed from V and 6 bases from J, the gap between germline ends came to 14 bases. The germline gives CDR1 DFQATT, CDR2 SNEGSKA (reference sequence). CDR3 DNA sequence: TGCAGTGCTAGTAGACAGGAGAGGGCTGAAGCTTTCTTT. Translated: CSASRQERAEAFF.

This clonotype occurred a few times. The CDR3 region has the DNA TGCGCCAGCAGTTCCGGCGGAGTGCTGGAGACCCAGTACTTC. This gives the protein CASSSGGVLETQYF. V gene TRBV5-1 combines with J gene TRBJ2-5; D not resolved. CDR3 length: 14 amino acids. V was shortened by 5 bases and J by 5 bases, with 16 bases between the two germline ends. The germline gives CDR1 SGHRS, CDR2 YFSETQ.

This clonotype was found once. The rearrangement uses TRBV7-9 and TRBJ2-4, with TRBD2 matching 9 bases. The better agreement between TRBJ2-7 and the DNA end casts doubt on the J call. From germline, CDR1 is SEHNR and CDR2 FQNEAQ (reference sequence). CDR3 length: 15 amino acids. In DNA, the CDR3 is TGTGCCAGCAGCTTAGAAGTTAGCGGGAGCTACGAGCAGTACTTC. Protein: CASSLEVSGSYEQYF.

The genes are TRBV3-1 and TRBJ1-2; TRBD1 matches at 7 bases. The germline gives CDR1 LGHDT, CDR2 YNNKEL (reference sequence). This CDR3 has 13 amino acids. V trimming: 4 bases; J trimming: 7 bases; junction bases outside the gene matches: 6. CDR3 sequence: CASSLPDRAGYTF. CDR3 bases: TGTGCCAGCAGCCTACCAGACAGGGCTGGCTACACCTTC. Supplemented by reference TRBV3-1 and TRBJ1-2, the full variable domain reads DTAVSQTPKYLVTQMGNDKSIKCEQNLGHDTMYWYKQDSKKFLKIMFSYNNKELIINETVPNRFSPKSPDKAHLNLHINSLELGDSAVYFCASSLPDRAGYTFGSGTRLTVV.

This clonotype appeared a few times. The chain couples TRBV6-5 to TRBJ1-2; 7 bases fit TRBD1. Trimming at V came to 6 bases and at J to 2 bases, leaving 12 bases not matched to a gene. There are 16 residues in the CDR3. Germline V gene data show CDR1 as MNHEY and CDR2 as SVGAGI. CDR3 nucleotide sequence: TGTGCCAGCAGGTCCTTCGACAGGGCGCTGAACTATGGCTACACCTTC. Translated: CASRSFDRALNYGYTF.

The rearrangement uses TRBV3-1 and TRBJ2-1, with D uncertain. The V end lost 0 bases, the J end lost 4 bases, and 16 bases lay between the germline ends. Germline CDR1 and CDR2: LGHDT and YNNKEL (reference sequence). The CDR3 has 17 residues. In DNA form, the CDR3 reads TGTGCCAGCAGCCAAGAGTCTGCTGGAGTAACGTACAATGAGCAGTTCTTC. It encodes CASSQESAGVTYNEQFF.

The CDR3, as DNA: TGTGCCATCAGTTCTTCACATGAACGGAACTATGGCTACACCTTC. It is translated as CAISSSHERNYGYTF. This chain links TRBV10-3 with TRBJ1-2; D is undetermined. CDR1 ENHRY and CDR2 SYGVKD come from the germline V gene. The ends were cut back, 5 bases at V and 2 bases at J, with 15 bases in the middle. The CDR3 covers 15 residues.

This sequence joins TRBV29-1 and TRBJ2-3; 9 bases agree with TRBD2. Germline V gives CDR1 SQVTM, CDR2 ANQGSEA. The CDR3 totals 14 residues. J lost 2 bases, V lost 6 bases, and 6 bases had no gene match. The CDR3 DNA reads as TGCAGCGTCGTCCTAGCGGGGTACACAGATACGCAGTATTTT. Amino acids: CSVVLAGYTDTQYF.

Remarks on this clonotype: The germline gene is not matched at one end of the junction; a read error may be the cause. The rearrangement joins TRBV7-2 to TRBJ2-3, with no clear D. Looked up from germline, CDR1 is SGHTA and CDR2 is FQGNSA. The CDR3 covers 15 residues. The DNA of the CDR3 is TGTGCCGGCAGCTTACGCGCGAATCCCCCAGATACGCAGTATTTT. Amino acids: CAGSLRANPPDTQYF. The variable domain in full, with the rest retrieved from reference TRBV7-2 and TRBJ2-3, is GAGVSQSPSNKVTEKGKDVELRCDPISGHTALYWYRQSLGQGLEFLIYFQGNSAPDKSGLPSDRFSAERTGGSVSTLTIQRTQQEDSAVYLCAGSLRANPPDTQYFGPGTRLTVL.

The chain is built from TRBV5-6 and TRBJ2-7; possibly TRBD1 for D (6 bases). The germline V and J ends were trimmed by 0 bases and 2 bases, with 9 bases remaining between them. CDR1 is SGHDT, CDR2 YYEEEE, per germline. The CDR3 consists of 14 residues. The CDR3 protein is CASSLGQVTYEQYF. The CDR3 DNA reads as TGTGCCAGCAGCTTGGGACAGGTTACCTACGAGCAGTACTTC.

DNA for the CDR3: TGCAGTGCTAGAGCTCAGGGGACCACAGATACGCAGTATTTT. Translation gives CSARAQGTTDTQYF. This chain joins TRBV20-1 and TRBJ2-3; a weak D match, TRBD1 (6 bases). The CDR3 covers 14 residues. V lost 1 base, J lost 2 bases, and 10 bases lay in between. CDR1 is DFQATT, CDR2 SNEGSKA, per germline (reference sequence).